The 6 T cell receptor beta chains given below trace back to one sample, sequenced in a study of regulatory T cells in long-lasting Graves disease. Arm-PCR with iRepertoire HTBI primers amplified the CDR3 regions for these TCR beta libraries. TCRdb passed the multiplex PCR reads through MiXCR, listing each CDR3 protein once. The repertoire consists of about 330,000 distinct CDR3 sequences, with around 15% occurring once and the leading ten covering around 20%. The time point denotes: newly diagnosed GD, antithyroid drugs for less than 3 months. RNA from PBMCs was the source of the TCR library. The sample was also reused in another study, on T cells in Graves' hyperthyroidism and ophthalmopathy.

Here the sequenced sample was peripheral blood mononuclear cells (PBMCs), taken at new diagnosis, from a patient treated with antithyroid drugs. The source is a woman aged 18 to 35 with Graves disease.

Many counts were recorded for this clonotype. The chain joins TRBV20-1 to TRBJ2-5; 7 bases map to TRBD2. V shed 0 bases and J 1 base; nucleotides not matched to a gene: 5. Germline V lookup: CDR1 DFQATT, CDR2 SNEGSKA (reference sequence). The CDR3 covers 15 residues. The CDR3 nucleotides are TGCAGTGCTAGAGATCCCGCTAGCGGCCAAGAGACCCAGTACTTC. It specifies CSARDPASGQETQYF.

This clonotype was counted a few times. The V gene is TRBV5-1, the J gene TRBJ2-2; 9 bases line up with TRBD2. This CDR3 is 15 amino acids long. J lost 7 bases, V lost 4 bases, and 8 bases had no gene match. The germline V gene has CDR1 SGHRS and CDR2 YFSETQ. CDR3 amino acids: CASSRGLARDGELFF. The CDR3, as DNA: TGCGCCAGCAGCCGGGGACTAGCTCGGGACGGGGAGCTGTTTTTT.

This clonotype was counted many times. The genes are TRBV11-2 and TRBJ2-1, with D perhaps TRBD2 (5 bases). The V gene lost 7 bases and the J gene lost 0 bases, with 16 bases spanning the gap. The CDR3 extends over 16 amino acids. Germline values: CDR1 SGHAT, CDR2 FQNNGV. CDR3 loop: CASNPRLGSSYNEQFF. The CDR3 DNA follows: TGTGCCAGCAACCCTAGATTGGGGAGCTCCTACAATGAGCAGTTCTTC.

This clonotype was recorded many times. The chain combines TRBV11-2 with TRBJ2-7, with D unresolved. V was trimmed by 1 base and J by 7 bases, leaving 11 bases between them. The CDR3 totals 13 residues. Germline CDR1 is SGHAT and CDR2 is FQNNGV. The CDR3 coding sequence is TGTGCCAGCAGCTTAGCCCCCTCTCGGGAGCAGTACTTC. This sequence encodes CASSLAPSREQYF.

At least ten counts were recorded for this clonotype. This chain links TRBV3-1 with TRBJ1-2; D is unresolved. The CDR3 loop spans 11 amino acids. Germline V CDR1 and CDR2: LGHDT, YNNKEL (reference sequence). The germline V and J ends were trimmed by 2 bases and 8 bases, with 6 bases remaining between them. CDR3 residues: CASSQLSGYTF. CDR3 DNA sequence: TGTGCCAGCAGCCAATTGAGCGGCTACACCTTC. Filled out from reference TRBV3-1 and TRBJ1-2, the complete variable domain reads DTAVSQTPKYLVTQMGNDKSIKCEQNLGHDTMYWYKQDSKKFLKIMFSYNNKELIINETVPNRFSPKSPDKAHLNLHINSLELGDSAVYFCASSQLSGYTFGSGTRLTVV.

This clonotype came up many times. The chain is built from TRBV28 and TRBJ1-2, with 11 bases lining up with TRBD1. Germline V CDR1 and CDR2: MDHEN, SYDVKM. This CDR3 contains 14 residues. V trimming: 3 bases; J trimming: 8 bases; junction bases outside the gene matches: 5. As DNA, the CDR3 is TGTGCCAGCAGTTTGGACAGGGGGCTCGGGGGCTACACCTTC. Its protein is CASSLDRGLGGYTF.